The 8 T cell receptor beta chains listed next were all sequenced from one sample in a study of technical replicates of blood from a few donors. Assay used: immunoSEQ multiplex PCR; TCRdb lists only in-frame clones, some missing. The data show some 76,000 clones, with 94% seen just once and approximately 0.4% held by the top ten. Source material: T cells isolated from PBMCs. These receptors all come from a human donor in good health.

This chain links TRBV5-6 with TRBJ2-5; 9 nucleotides align to TRBD1. The J call may be wrong; the DNA end is better matched by TRBJ2-7. The CDR3 runs 15 residues. Germline V gene lookup returns CDR1 SGHDT and CDR2 YYEEEE. The CDR3 DNA sequence: TGTGCCAGCAGCTCCGGGACAGGGATTTCCTACGAGCAGTACTTC. Translated, it gives CASSSGTGISYEQYF.

The rearrangement joins TRBV5-1 to TRBJ1-1; unclear D gene. V was clipped by 5 bases and J by 1 base, with 6 bases between them. CDR3 size: 12 residues. CDR1 and CDR2 (germline): SGHRS, YFSETQ. This CDR3 reads CASRGQNTEAFF. In DNA, the CDR3 is TGCGCCAGCAGGGGCCAGAACACTGAAGCTTTCTTT.

The chain recombines TRBV9 with TRBJ1-3; D unresolved. V was pared by 3 bases and J by 4 bases, with 11 bases between. The germline V gene encodes CDR1 SGDLS and CDR2 YYNGEE. The CDR3 length is 14 residues. CDR3 residues: CASSDVAGGNTIYF. CDR3 sequence (DNA): TGTGCCAGCAGCGATGTGGCAGGCGGAAACACCATATATTTT.

The DNA of the CDR3 is TGTGCCTGGAGTGTACAGACCAAGGGCTACACCTTC. As protein: CAWSVQTKGYTF. The chain is built from TRBV30 and TRBJ1-2, with no clear D. Germline values: CDR1 GTSNPN, CDR2 SVGIG (reference sequence). CDR3 length: 12 amino acids. With 0 bases removed from V and 8 bases from J, the gap between germline ends came to 10 bases.

The chain employs TRBV12-5 and TRBJ1-1, with TRBD1 identical over 12 bases. Losses at the gene ends were 2 bases for V and 3 bases for J; bases not matched to a gene: 10. Germline values: CDR1 LGHNT, CDR2 FRNRAP. The CDR3 is 18 amino acids. This CDR3 reads CASGLRLGDRGPDTEAFF. The CDR3 coding sequence is TGTGCTAGTGGTTTGCGTTTGGGGGACAGGGGGCCGGACACTGAAGCTTTCTTT.

The chain carries TRBV11-3 and TRBJ1-3; D gene uncertain. The CDR3 runs 14 residues. The ends were cut back, 5 bases at V and 1 base at J, with 9 bases in the middle. Germline V gives CDR1 SGHNT, CDR2 YENEEA. The CDR3 coding sequence is TGTGCCAGCAGCGAGAGCATATCTGGAAACACCATATATTTT. This sequence encodes CASSESISGNTIYF.

This sequence joins TRBV27 and TRBJ2-7; D possibly corresponds to TRBD2 (5 bases). The germline V gene has CDR1 MNHEY and CDR2 SMNVEV (reference sequence). There are 13 residues in the CDR3. V was clipped by 3 bases and J by 3 bases, with 9 bases between them. The CDR3 region is CASSFRGSYEQYF. The DNA of the CDR3 is TGTGCCAGCAGTTTCCGTGGGAGCTACGAGCAGTACTTC.

The chain is built from TRBV7-2 and TRBJ2-1; D unresolved. The germline V gene encodes CDR1 SGHTA and CDR2 FQGNSA. Trimming pared 2 bases from V and 7 bases from J, leaving 3 bases between. The CDR3 is 11 amino acids. The CDR3 loop reads CASSLINEQFF. The CDR3, as DNA: TGTGCCAGCAGCTTAATAAATGAGCAGTTCTTC.